This T cell receptor (beta chain) was identified during a study of T cell responses to AZD1222 COVID-19 vaccine. Some second doses came at about 4 weeks and others at about 12 weeks; these were pooled. Using immunoSEQ multiplex PCR, the repertoire was profiled, and TCRdb retains in-frame clones only, with some absent. The repertoire has more than 150,000 clones, approximately 87% of them found once; the top ten carry just over 9%. The CDR3 is 14 residues long. CDR1 and CDR2 from the germline V gene are MNHNY and SVGAGI (reference sequence). Trimming took 0 bases from V and 7 from J, leaving 12 bases between them. General study findings and limits: CD4 TCRs covered the whole spike, strongest at regions 160-218 and 743-854. Donors in the cohort were predominantly white British and more often female, and clonal diversity was possibly underestimated. Only a handful of AZD1222 recipients, more than five in all, had baseline seropositivity.

With respect to this clone: As yet, its antigen is unknown.

V usage is TRBV6-6 and J usage is TRBJ1-1; D is possibly TRBD1 (5 bases). The TCR comes from an adult who received the AZD1222 COVID-19 vaccine. The material was peripheral blood, obtained 28 days after the second AZD1222 dose. Here the CDR3 reads CASSYSEGIVEAFF. CDR3 DNA sequence: TGTGCCAGCAGTTACTCCGAGGGGATCGTTGAAGCTTTCTTT.